This T cell receptor beta chain was recorded in a study of prognosis after radiotherapy for stage I lung cancer. On the study more broadly: In the span from April 2018 to early 2019, stage I non-small cell lung cancer patients were enrolled. Overall study results and limits: As reported, TRBV and TRBJ gene usage differed between patients who had metastases and those who did not.

Using two-round multiplex PCR, the authors amplified TCR beta CDR3 from genomic DNA. Used in first-round PCR were primers specific to each TRBV and TRBJ gene. TCRdb reanalysed the multiplex PCR reads using MiXCR and keeps one entry per CDR3 protein. The data hold over 12,000 distinct CDR3 sequences, with 25% to 35% observed a single time. This clonotype has a handful of counts. The antigen is unknown. This may be a read error, as it is one base from a much larger clone. V dropped 6 bases and J dropped 0; count of bases not matched to a gene: 7. The germline CDR1 and CDR2 sequences are SGHTA and FQGTGA. The CDR3 totals 16 residues.

The origin of this receptor is a donor of 50 years or more with non-small cell lung cancer. The sample in question was PBMCs, obtained before or after stereotactic body radiation therapy (not recorded which). The chain uses TRBV7-3 and TRBJ2-1; 8 positions agree with TRBD2. The CDR3 DNA reads as TGTGCCAGCAGTCCATTCGGGACTAGCTCCTACAATGAGCAGTTCTTC. Translated: CASSPFGTSSYNEQFF.